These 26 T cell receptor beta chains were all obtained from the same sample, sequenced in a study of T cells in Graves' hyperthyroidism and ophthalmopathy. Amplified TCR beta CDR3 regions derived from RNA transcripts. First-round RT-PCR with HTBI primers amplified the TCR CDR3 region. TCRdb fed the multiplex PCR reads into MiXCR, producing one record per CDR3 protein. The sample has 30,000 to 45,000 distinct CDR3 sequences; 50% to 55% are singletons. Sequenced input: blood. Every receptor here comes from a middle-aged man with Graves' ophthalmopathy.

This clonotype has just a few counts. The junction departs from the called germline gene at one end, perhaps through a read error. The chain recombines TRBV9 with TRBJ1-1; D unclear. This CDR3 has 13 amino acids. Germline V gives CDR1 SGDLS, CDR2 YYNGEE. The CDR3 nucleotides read TGTGCCAGTAGCGGATCTGTTGCGACTGAAGCTTTCTTT. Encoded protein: CASSGSVATEAFF.

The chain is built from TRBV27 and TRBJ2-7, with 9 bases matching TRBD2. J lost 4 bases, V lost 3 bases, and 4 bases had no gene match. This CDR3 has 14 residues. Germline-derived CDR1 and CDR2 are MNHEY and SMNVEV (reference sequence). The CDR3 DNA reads TGTGCCAGCAGTTTGAGTGCGGGAGGGTACGAGCAGTACTTC. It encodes CASSLSAGGYEQYF.

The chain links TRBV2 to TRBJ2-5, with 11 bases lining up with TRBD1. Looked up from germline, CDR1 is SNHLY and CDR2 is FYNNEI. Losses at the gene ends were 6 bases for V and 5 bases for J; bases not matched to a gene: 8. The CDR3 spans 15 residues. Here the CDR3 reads CASRVRTGGGETQYF. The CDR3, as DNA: TGTGCCAGCAGAGTCCGGACAGGGGGCGGGGAGACCCAGTACTTC.

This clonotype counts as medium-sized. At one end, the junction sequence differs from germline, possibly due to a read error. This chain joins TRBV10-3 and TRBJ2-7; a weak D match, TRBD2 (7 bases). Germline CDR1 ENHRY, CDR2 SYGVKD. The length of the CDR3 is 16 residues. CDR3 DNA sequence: TGTGCCATCAGTGAGTATGGCGGGGGCCGAGGTAGATGGGCCTTTTTC. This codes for CAISEYGGGRGRWAFF.

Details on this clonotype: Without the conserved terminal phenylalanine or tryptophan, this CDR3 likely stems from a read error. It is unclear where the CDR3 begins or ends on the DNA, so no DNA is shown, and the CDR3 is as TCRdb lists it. CDR3 region: CAISESTRQGL. The chain combines TRBV10-3 with TRBJ2-7; the table's D call, TRBD2, was not checked against the DNA. From germline, CDR1 is ENHRY and CDR2 SYGVKD. A total of 11 residues make up the CDR3, ends included.

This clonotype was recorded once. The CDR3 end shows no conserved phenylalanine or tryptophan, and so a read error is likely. The CDR3 spells CASSFGSATEEQFS. CDR3 DNA: TGCGCCAGCAGCTTCGGTAGCGCCACGGAGGAGCAGTTCTCC. The V call is TRBV5-1, the J call TRBJ2-1, with a tentative D call TRBD2 (5 bases). Germline V gene sequence: CDR1 SGHRS, CDR2 YFSETQ. The CDR3 contains 14 residues. The germline V and J ends were trimmed by 2 bases and 10 bases, with 16 bases remaining between them.

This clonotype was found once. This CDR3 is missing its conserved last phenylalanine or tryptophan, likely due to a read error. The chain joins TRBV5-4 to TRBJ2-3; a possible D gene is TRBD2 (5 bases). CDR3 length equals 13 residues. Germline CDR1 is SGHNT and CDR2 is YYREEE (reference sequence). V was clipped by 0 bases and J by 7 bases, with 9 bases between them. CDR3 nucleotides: TGTGCCAGCAGCTTGGGGGAGCGATATACGCAGTATGCT. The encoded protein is CASSLGERYTQYA.

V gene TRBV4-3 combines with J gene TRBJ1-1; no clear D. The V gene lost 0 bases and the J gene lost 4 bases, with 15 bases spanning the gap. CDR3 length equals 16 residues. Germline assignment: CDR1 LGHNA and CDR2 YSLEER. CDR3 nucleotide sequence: TGCGCCAGCAGCCAAGATCTTGCCAGTTCGGGCACTGAAGCTTTCTTT. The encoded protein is CASSQDLASSGTEAFF.

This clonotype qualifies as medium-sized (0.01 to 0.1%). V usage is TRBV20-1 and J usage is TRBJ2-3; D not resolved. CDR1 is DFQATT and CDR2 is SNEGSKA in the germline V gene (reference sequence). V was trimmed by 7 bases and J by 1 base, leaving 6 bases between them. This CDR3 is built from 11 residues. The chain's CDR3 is CSELRTDTQYF. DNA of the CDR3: TGCAGTGAACTTCGCACAGATACGCAGTATTTT.

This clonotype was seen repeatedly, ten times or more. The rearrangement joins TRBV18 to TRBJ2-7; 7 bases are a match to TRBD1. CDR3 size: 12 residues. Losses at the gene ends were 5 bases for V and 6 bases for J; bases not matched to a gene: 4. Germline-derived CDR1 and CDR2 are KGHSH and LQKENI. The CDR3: CASSSYRGEQYF. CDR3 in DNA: TGTGCCAGCTCATCCTACAGGGGCGAGCAGTACTTC.

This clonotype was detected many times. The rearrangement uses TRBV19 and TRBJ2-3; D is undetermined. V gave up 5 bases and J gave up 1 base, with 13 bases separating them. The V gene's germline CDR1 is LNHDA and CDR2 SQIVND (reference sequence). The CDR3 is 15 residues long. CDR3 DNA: TGTGCCAGTAGTTCCCAGACGTCTGGCACAGATACGCAGTATTTT. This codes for CASSSQTSGTDTQYF.

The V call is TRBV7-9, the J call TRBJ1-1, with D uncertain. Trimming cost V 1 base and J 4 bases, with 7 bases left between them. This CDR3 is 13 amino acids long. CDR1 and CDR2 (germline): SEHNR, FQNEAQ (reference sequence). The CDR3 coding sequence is TGTGCCAGCAGCTTAGACGGGTTCACTGAAGCTTTCTTT. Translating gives CASSLDGFTEAFF.

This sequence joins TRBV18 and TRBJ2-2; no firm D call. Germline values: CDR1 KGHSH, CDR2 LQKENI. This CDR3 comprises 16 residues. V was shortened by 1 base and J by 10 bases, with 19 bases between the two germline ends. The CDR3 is CASSPLQRKNAEELFF. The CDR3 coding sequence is TGTGCCAGCTCACCACTCCAGCGAAAGAACGCCGAGGAGCTGTTTTTT.

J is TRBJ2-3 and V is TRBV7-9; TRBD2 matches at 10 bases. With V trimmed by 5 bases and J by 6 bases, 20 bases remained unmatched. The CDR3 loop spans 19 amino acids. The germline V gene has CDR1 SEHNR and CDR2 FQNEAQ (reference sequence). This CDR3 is CASSRSPAGGHNTGDTQYF. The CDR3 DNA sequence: TGTGCCAGCAGCCGATCCCCAGCGGGAGGGCATAACACCGGGGATACGCAGTATTTT.

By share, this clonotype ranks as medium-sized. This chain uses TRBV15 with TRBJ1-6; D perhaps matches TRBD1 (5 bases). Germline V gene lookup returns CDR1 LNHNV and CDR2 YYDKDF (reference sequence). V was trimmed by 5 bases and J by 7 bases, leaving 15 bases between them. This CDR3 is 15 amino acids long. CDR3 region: CATSRSGGSNSPLHF. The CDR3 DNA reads TGTGCCACCAGCCGATCCGGGGGGTCAAATTCACCCCTCCACTTT.

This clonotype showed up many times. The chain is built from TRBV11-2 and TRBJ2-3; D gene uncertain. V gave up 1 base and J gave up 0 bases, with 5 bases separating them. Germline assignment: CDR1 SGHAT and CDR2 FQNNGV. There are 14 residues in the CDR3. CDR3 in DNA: TGTGCCAGCAGCTTAGCTAGTAGCACAGATACGCAGTATTTT. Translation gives CASSLASSTDTQYF.

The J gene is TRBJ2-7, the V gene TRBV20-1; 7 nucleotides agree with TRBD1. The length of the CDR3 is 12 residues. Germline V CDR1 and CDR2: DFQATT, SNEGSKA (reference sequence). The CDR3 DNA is TGCAGCCCACAGGGGAGTTGGTACGAGCAGTACTTC. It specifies CSPQGSWYEQYF.

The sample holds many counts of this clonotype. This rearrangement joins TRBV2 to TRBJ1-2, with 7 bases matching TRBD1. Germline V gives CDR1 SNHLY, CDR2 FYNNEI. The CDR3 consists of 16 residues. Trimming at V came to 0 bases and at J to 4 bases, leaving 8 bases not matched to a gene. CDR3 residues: CASSEAQRDRSYGYTF. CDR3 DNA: TGTGCCAGCAGTGAAGCGCAGCGGGACAGATCCTATGGCTACACCTTC. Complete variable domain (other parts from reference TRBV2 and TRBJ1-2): EPEVTQTPSHQVTQMGQEVILRCVPISNHLYFYWYRQILGQKVEFLVSFYNNEISEKSEIFDDQFSVERPDGSNFTLKIRSTKLEDSAMYFCASSEAQRDRSYGYTFGSGTRLTVV.

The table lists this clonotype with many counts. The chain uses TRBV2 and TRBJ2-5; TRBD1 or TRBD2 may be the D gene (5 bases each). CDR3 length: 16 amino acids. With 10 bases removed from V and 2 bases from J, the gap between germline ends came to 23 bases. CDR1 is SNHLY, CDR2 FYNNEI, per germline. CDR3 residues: CAIQQLRGRGQETQYF. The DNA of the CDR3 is TGTGCCATACAGCAACTGAGGGGAAGGGGTCAAGAGACCCAGTACTTC.

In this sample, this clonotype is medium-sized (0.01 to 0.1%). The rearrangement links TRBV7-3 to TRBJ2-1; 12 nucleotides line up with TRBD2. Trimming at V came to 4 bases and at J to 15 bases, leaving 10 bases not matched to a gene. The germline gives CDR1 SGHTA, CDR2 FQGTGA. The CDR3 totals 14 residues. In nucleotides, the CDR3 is TGTGCCAGCAGCTCCACCGGACTAGCGGGAATTCGGTTCTTC. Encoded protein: CASSSTGLAGIRFF.

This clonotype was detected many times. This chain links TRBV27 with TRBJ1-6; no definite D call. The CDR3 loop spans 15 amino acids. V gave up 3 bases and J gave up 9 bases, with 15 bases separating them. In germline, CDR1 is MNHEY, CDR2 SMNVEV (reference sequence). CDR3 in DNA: TGTGCCAGCAGTTTCCCCCCGGAGATAGGTTCACCCCTCCACTTT. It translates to CASSFPPEIGSPLHF.

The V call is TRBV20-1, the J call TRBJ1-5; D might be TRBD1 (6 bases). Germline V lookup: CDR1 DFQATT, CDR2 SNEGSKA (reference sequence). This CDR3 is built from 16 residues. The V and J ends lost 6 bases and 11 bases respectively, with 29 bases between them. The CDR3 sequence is CSAHPSGAGGRETQHF. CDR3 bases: TGCAGTGCCCACCCCTCCGGCGCGGGGGGGCGTGAGACCCAGCATTTT.

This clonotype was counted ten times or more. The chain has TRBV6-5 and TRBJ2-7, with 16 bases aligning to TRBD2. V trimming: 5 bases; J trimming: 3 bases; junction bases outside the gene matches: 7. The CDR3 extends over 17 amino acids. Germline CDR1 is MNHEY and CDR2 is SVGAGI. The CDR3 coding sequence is TGTGCCAGCAGTACTGGGACTAGCGGGAGGGCCGGCTACGAGCAGTACTTC. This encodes CASSTGTSGRAGYEQYF.

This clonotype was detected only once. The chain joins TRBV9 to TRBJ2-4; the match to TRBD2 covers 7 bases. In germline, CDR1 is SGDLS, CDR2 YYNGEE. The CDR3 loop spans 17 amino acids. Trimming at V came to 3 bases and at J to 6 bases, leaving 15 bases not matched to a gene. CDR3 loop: CASSAGWGGSSGNIQYF. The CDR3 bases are TGTGCCAGCAGCGCGGGGTGGGGCGGGAGCTCTGGAAACATTCAGTACTTC. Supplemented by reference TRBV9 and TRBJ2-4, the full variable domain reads DSGVTQTPKHLITATGQRVTLRCSPRSGDLSVYWYQQSLDQGLQFLIQYYNGEERAKGNILERFSAQQFPDLHSELNLSSLELGDSALYFCASSAGWGGSSGNIQYFGAGTRLSVL.

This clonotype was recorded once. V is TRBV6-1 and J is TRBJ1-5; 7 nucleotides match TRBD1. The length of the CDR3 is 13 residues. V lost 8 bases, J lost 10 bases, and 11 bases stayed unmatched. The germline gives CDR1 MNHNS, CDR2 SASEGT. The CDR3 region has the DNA TGTGCCAGCGTGCAGGGGGGTAATTCACCCCAGCATTTT. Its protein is CASVQGGNSPQHF.

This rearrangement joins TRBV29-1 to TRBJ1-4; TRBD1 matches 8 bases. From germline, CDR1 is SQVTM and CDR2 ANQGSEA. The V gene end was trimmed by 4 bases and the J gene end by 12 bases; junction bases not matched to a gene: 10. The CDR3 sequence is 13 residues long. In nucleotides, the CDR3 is TGCAGCGTTGCACGGGGTGCAGGGGGCGAACTGTTTTTT. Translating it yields CSVARGAGGELFF.